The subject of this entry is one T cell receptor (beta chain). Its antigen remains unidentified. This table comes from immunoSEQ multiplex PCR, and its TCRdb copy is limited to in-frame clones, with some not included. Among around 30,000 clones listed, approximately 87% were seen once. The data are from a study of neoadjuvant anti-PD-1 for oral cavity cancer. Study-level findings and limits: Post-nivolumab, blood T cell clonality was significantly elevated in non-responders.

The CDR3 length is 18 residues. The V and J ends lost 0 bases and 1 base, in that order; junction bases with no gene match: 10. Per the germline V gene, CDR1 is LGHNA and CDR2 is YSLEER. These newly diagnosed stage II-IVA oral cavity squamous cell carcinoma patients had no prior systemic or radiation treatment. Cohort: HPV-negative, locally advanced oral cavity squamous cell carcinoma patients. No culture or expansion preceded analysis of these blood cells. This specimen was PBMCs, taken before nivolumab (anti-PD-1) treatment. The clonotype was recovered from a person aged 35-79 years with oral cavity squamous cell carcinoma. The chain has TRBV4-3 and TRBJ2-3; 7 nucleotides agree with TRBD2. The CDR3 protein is CASSQEASYRGGTDTQYF. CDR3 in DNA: TGCGCCAGCAGCCAAGAGGCTTCCTACCGGGGGGGCACAGATACGCAGTATTTT.